This passage covers 32 T cell receptor beta chains from one sample sequenced in a study of cytomegalovirus exposure and HLA in healthy donors. The PCR contained 60 Vbeta and 13 Jbeta primers. Clones were read by immunoSEQ multiplex PCR, and TCRdb kept only the in-frame ones, dropping some. This sample carries 150,000 to 250,000 clones, 79% of them seen once, and the ten largest clones take under 2%. Specimen: PBMCs. These receptors all stem from a girl aged 10 to 17 in good health and CMV-seropositive.

This clone was counted a few times. The chain joins TRBV10-3 to TRBJ2-1; a possible D gene is TRBD1 (6 bases). CDR1 and CDR2 from the germline V gene are ENHRY and SYGVKD. The V end lost 2 bases, the J end lost 8 bases, and 25 bases lay between the germline ends. This CDR3 contains 18 residues. The CDR3 bases are TGTGCCATCAGTGAGCGCCCGGGACAACCTATCCCAGGCGATGAGCAGTTCTTC. Its protein product is CAISERPGQPIPGDEQFF.

The chain joins TRBV7-8 to TRBJ2-1; 12 bases agree with TRBD2. The V and J ends lost 5 bases and 4 bases, in that order; junction bases with no gene match: 9. Germline CDR1 is SGHVS and CDR2 is FQNEAQ. The CDR3 extends over 17 amino acids. The CDR3 reads CASSQTILAGGYNEQFF. CDR3 in DNA: TGTGCCAGCAGCCAGACAATACTAGCGGGGGGATACAATGAGCAGTTCTTC.

The rearrangement uses TRBV28 and TRBJ2-2; D might be TRBD1 (5 bases). The CDR3 sequence is 14 residues long. V lost 6 bases, J lost 6 bases, and 14 bases lay in between. In germline, CDR1 is MDHEN, CDR2 SYDVKM. CDR3 nucleotides: TGTGCCAGCAGAACTCGAACAGGTTCCGGGGAGCTGTTTTTT. Residues: CASRTRTGSGELFF.

This clone was seen just once. The chain employs TRBV7-2 and TRBJ2-7; 7 positions match TRBD1. The CDR3 contains 14 residues. Germline CDR1 is SGHTA and CDR2 is FQGNSA. Germline trimming cut 5 bases from V and 9 bases from J; bases unmatched to any gene: 13. CDR3: CASSPTTGPGRQYF. Written as DNA, the CDR3 is TGTGCCAGCAGCCCGACGACAGGGCCGGGAAGGCAGTACTTC.

CDR3 DNA: TGTGCCAGCACGCGGCAGGGGGAGATCTATGGCTACACCTTC. As protein: CASTRQGEIYGYTF. The chain joins TRBV6-6 to TRBJ1-2; 7 bases fit TRBD1. Germline lookup yields CDR1 MNHNY and CDR2 SVGAGI (reference sequence). This CDR3 contains 14 residues. With 7 bases clipped from V and 4 bases from J, the junction kept 9 bases outside the gene matches.

CDR3 in DNA: TGTGCCAGCAGCCCCCGGGGGACCACCTCCTACGAGCAGTACTTC. Translation gives CASSPRGTTSYEQYF. The rearrangement uses TRBV9 and TRBJ2-7; D might be TRBD2 (6 bases). The V gene lost 4 bases and the J gene lost 0 bases, with 14 bases spanning the gap. Per the germline V gene, CDR1 is SGDLS and CDR2 is YYNGEE. CDR3 length equals 15 residues.

V gene TRBV13 combines with J gene TRBJ2-2; D is perhaps TRBD2 (7 bases). The ends were cut back, 2 bases at V and 5 bases at J, with 12 bases in the middle. The germline V gene has CDR1 PRHDT and CDR2 FYEKMQ (reference sequence). CDR3 length: 15 residues. The DNA of the CDR3 is TGTGCCAGCAGCTTACGGGGGGCGAGGACCGGGGAGCTGTTTTTT. This encodes CASSLRGARTGELFF.

The V call is TRBV10-3, the J call TRBJ2-1, with TRBD1 as a possible D gene (7 bases). CDR3 length: 13 amino acids. Germline V gives CDR1 ENHRY, CDR2 SYGVKD. V dropped 7 bases and J dropped 5 bases, with 12 bases sitting between them. The DNA of the CDR3 is TGTGCCATCACAGGGGGGATCGACAATGAGCAGTTCTTC. It encodes CAITGGIDNEQFF.

The V gene is TRBV13, the J gene TRBJ1-2; D is possibly TRBD1 (6 bases). V was trimmed by 0 bases and J by 12 bases, leaving 17 bases between them. The CDR3 length is 14 residues. Per germline, CDR1 PRHDT and CDR2 FYEKMQ (reference sequence). DNA for the CDR3: TGTGCCAGCAGCTTAGGCGGCAAGACAGGCCTTGACACCTTC. It specifies CASSLGGKTGLDTF.

This chain uses TRBV5-1 with TRBJ2-5, with TRBD2 identical over 7 bases. V gave up 6 bases and J gave up 4 bases; unmatched junction bases: 9. The CDR3 sequence is 14 residues long. Germline V gene lookup returns CDR1 SGHRS and CDR2 YFSETQ. In DNA, the CDR3 is TGCGCCAGCACCCTGGGAGGGTCCGGAGAGACCCAGTACTTC. As protein: CASTLGGSGETQYF.

This chain connects TRBV5-1 to TRBJ1-3; 7 bases fit TRBD1. This CDR3 region has 15 residues. Trimming at V came to 4 bases and at J to 2 bases, leaving 6 bases not matched to a gene. Looked up from germline, CDR1 is SGHRS and CDR2 is YFSETQ. CDR3 region: CASSGETGPGNTIYF. The DNA of the CDR3 is TGCGCCAGCAGCGGGGAGACAGGGCCTGGAAACACCATATATTTT.

This chain joins TRBV9 and TRBJ2-3; no clear D. Deletions cut 0 bases from V and 0 bases from J, with 8 bases between. The germline V gene encodes CDR1 SGDLS and CDR2 YYNGEE. This CDR3 is 15 amino acids long. DNA for the CDR3: TGTGCCAGCAGCGTAGCTCCGGAGAGCACAGATACGCAGTATTTT. Translation: CASSVAPESTDTQYF. Full variable domain (missing parts from reference TRBV9 and TRBJ2-3): DSGVTQTPKHLITATGQRVTLRCSPRSGDLSVYWYQQSLDQGLQFLIQYYNGEERAKGNILERFSAQQFPDLHSELNLSSLELGDSALYFCASSVAPESTDTQYFGPGTRLTVL.

In this sample, this clone turned up once. This chain connects TRBV14 to TRBJ2-3; D may be TRBD2 (5 bases). The CDR3 runs to 15 residues. Between the trimmed V and J ends, which lost 6 bases and 0 bases, there was a span of 13 bases. CDR1 is SGHDN and CDR2 is FVKESK in the germline V gene. As DNA, the CDR3 is TGTGCCAGCAGTCCACTAGGACTTAGCACAGATACGCAGTATTTT. Translation gives CASSPLGLSTDTQYF. Complete variable domain (other parts from reference TRBV14 and TRBJ2-3): EAGVTQFPSHSVIEKGQTVTLRCDPISGHDNLYWYRRVMGKEIKFLLHFVKESKQDESGMPNNRFLAERTGGTYSTLKVQPAELEDSGVYFCASSPLGLSTDTQYFGPGTRLTVL.

This chain connects TRBV7-2 to TRBJ1-2, with 10 bases that match TRBD1. V shed 1 base, J shed 4 bases, and the junction held 6 bases outside the gene matches. The germline CDR1 and CDR2 sequences are SGHTA and FQGNSA. CDR3 length: 16 residues. The CDR3 here is CASSLGPGQGIYGYTF. The CDR3 bases are TGTGCCAGCAGCTTAGGGCCGGGACAGGGGATCTATGGCTACACCTTC.

The genes are TRBV4-3 and TRBJ2-7, with D maybe TRBD2 (5 bases). The CDR3 spans 15 residues. V dropped 4 bases and J dropped 0 bases, with 13 bases sitting between them. Per germline, CDR1 LGHNA and CDR2 YSLEER. The CDR3 protein is CASSPSGSYSYEQYF. As DNA, the CDR3 is TGCGCCAGCAGCCCCAGCGGATCCTACTCCTACGAGCAGTACTTC.

The chain has TRBV7-8 and TRBJ1-4; D is uncertain. Trimming stripped 8 bases from V and 8 bases from J, with 12 bases between. The CDR3 runs to 12 residues. The germline V gene has CDR1 SGHVS and CDR2 FQNEAQ. In nucleotides, the CDR3 is TGTGCCAGCGGCGGGAGGGAGGAAAAACTGTTTTTT. Amino acids: CASGGREEKLFF.

Here the CDR3 reads CASSGRRSGSTGELFF. The CDR3 nucleotides are TGTGCCAGCAGTGGCCGTAGGAGCGGGAGCACCGGGGAGCTGTTTTTT. The V and J genes are TRBV2 and TRBJ2-2; 8 nucleotides agree with TRBD2. The V segment lost 4 bases and the J segment 4 bases; nucleotides outside the gene matches: 8. Germline assignment: CDR1 SNHLY and CDR2 FYNNEI. This CDR3 is built from 16 residues.

The chain is built from TRBV19 and TRBJ2-2; maybe TRBD1 (6 bases). Germline V gene data show CDR1 as LNHDA and CDR2 as SQIVND (reference sequence). Between the trimmed V and J ends, which lost 10 bases and 1 base, there was a span of 13 bases. The CDR3 runs to 14 residues. CDR3: CATSKTGNTGELFF. The CDR3 DNA reads TGTGCCACCAGTAAGACAGGGAACACCGGGGAGCTGTTTTTT.

The chain carries TRBV2 and TRBJ2-7, with 8 positions matching TRBD2. The length of the CDR3 is 15 residues. Germline trimming cut 2 bases from V and 3 bases from J; bases unmatched to any gene: 6. In germline, CDR1 is SNHLY, CDR2 FYNNEI. The DNA of the CDR3 is TGTGCCAGCAGTGAATCGGGAGGGGGGAGCTACGAGCAGTACTTC. Protein sequence: CASSESGGGSYEQYF.

V usage is TRBV5-6 and J usage is TRBJ2-5; D is uncertain. Trimming removed 0 bases from V and 5 bases from J, with 14 bases in between. CDR1 SGHDT and CDR2 YYEEEE come from the germline V gene. This CDR3 region has 15 residues. CDR3: CASSLAAGPAETQYF. The CDR3 bases are TGTGCCAGCAGCTTGGCGGCAGGCCCCGCCGAGACCCAGTACTTC.

The CDR3 loop is CASSQVPGNYGYTF. The CDR3 region has the DNA TGCGCCAGCAGCCAAGTACCGGGGAACTATGGCTACACCTTC. The genes are TRBV4-3 and TRBJ1-2; no clear D. Germline V gene data show CDR1 as LGHNA and CDR2 as YSLEER. V was shortened by 1 base and J by 2 bases, with 8 bases between the two germline ends. This CDR3 has 14 amino acids.

The chain uses TRBV5-1 and TRBJ2-5, with 7 bases identical to TRBD2. Unmatched junction bases numbered 0, after V lost 0 bases and J lost 4 bases. The CDR3 loop spans 13 amino acids. CDR1 is SGHRS and CDR2 is YFSETQ in the germline V gene. The CDR3 sequence is CASSLGLAETQYF. Here the CDR3 DNA reads TGCGCCAGCAGCTTGGGACTAGCAGAGACCCAGTACTTC.

This clone was recorded once. The chain has TRBV30 and TRBJ2-5; weak D call: TRBD2 (6 bases). This CDR3 has 15 amino acids. Trimming removed 1 base from V and 5 bases from J, with 17 bases in between. The germline CDR1 and CDR2 sequences are GTSNPN and SVGIG (reference sequence). This CDR3 reads CAWSAWSGLGETQYF. CDR3 nucleotides: TGTGCCTGGAGTGCTTGGAGCGGGCTAGGGGAGACCCAGTACTTC.

This chain joins TRBV7-2 and TRBJ2-7; TRBD1 aligns across 9 bases. CDR1 is SGHTA and CDR2 is FQGNSA in the germline V gene. Losses at the gene ends were 5 bases for V and 4 bases for J; bases not matched to a gene: 18. The CDR3 consists of 18 residues. The CDR3 loop reads CASSRSQSPGQGFYEQYF. CDR3 bases: TGTGCCAGCAGCCGAAGTCAGTCCCCGGGACAGGGATTTTACGAGCAGTACTTC.

The V call is TRBV11-3, the J call TRBJ2-2; 9 nucleotides line up with TRBD1. With 8 bases clipped from V and 6 bases from J, the junction kept 10 bases outside the gene matches. The germline V gene encodes CDR1 SGHNT and CDR2 YENEEA. The CDR3 sequence is 15 residues long. The CDR3 sequence is CASLPGQGFPGELFF. DNA of the CDR3: TGTGCCAGCTTACCGGGACAGGGCTTCCCCGGGGAGCTGTTTTTT. The entire variable domain, with the rest obtained from reference TRBV11-3 and TRBJ2-2, is as follows: EAGVVQSPRYKIIEKKQPVAFWCNPISGHNTLYWYLQNLGQGPELLIRYENEEAVDDSQLPKDRFSAERLKGVDSTLKIQPAELGDSAVYLCASLPGQGFPGELFFGEGSRLTVL.

This chain joins TRBV7-9 and TRBJ2-7, with D tentatively TRBD2 (6 bases). V lost 0 bases and J lost 5, with 20 bases in between. This CDR3 contains 17 residues. The V gene's germline CDR1 is SEHNR and CDR2 FQNEAQ (reference sequence). CDR3 region: CASSLASSGLTVDEQYF. The CDR3 DNA reads as TGTGCCAGCAGCTTAGCGAGCTCGGGACTCACCGTCGACGAGCAGTACTTC.

V gene TRBV4-1 combines with J gene TRBJ2-3; TRBD2 matches at 10 bases. The CDR3 has 16 amino acids. Losses at the gene ends were 2 bases for V and 3 bases for J; bases not matched to a gene: 5. Germline V gene data show CDR1 as MGHRA and CDR2 as YSYEKL. The DNA for the CDR3 is TGCGCCAGCAGCCAACTTAGCGGGGGGTTGACAGATACGCAGTATTTT. Residues: CASSQLSGGLTDTQYF.

This clone was observed a single time. The V call is TRBV5-6, the J call TRBJ1-1; 8 bases are shared with TRBD1. V lost 4 bases to trimming and J lost 5 bases; unmatched junction nucleotides: 7. The germline gives CDR1 SGHDT, CDR2 YYEEEE. The CDR3 totals 14 residues. CDR3 sequence: CASSGAGGWTEAFF. The CDR3 DNA is TGTGCCAGCAGCGGAGCAGGGGGCTGGACTGAAGCTTTCTTT. Full variable domain (missing parts from reference TRBV5-6 and TRBJ1-1): DAGVTQSPTHLIKTRGQQVTLRCSPKSGHDTVSWYQQALGQGPQFIFQYYEEEERQRGNFPDRFSGHQFPNYSSELNVNALLLGDSALYLCASSGAGGWTEAFFGQGTRLTVV.

The chain links TRBV11-3 to TRBJ2-3; possibly TRBD2 for D (6 bases). Per germline, CDR1 SGHNT and CDR2 YENEEA. Trimming took 1 base from V and 2 from J, leaving 16 bases between them. This CDR3 has 17 residues. This chain's CDR3 is CASSLVGRGNPTDTQYF. In DNA, the CDR3 is TGTGCCAGCAGCTTAGTCGGGCGGGGAAATCCCACAGATACGCAGTATTTT.

The V gene is TRBV7-2, the J gene TRBJ1-3; D uncertain. Germline V gives CDR1 SGHTA, CDR2 FQGNSA. There are 17 residues in the CDR3. Deletions cut 2 bases from V and 0 bases from J, with 14 bases between. The CDR3 reads CASSLIRGSLSGNTIYF. The DNA of the CDR3 is TGTGCCAGCAGCTTAATTCGGGGTAGCCTCTCTGGAAACACCATATATTTT.

The chain links TRBV19 to TRBJ1-6; D call uncertain. Germline V CDR1 and CDR2: LNHDA, SQIVND (reference sequence). CDR3 length equals 14 residues. Trimming took 5 bases from V and 11 from J, leaving 16 bases between them. Here the CDR3 DNA reads TGTGCCAGTAGTTTGCAGGCGCTTTCCCCACCCCTCCACTTT. Protein: CASSLQALSPPLHF.

This chain links TRBV4-2 with TRBJ2-3; TRBD1 matches at 7 bases. Germline trimming cut 4 bases from V and 6 bases from J; bases unmatched to any gene: 10. Germline values: CDR1 LGHNA, CDR2 YNFKEQ. The CDR3 is made up of 15 amino acids. As DNA, the CDR3 is TGTGCCAGCAGCCCACAGACAGGGTGGGGGGATACGCAGTATTTT. Protein: CASSPQTGWGDTQYF.